These 11 T cell receptor beta chains were all obtained from the same sample, sequenced in a study of CXCR3-negative and CXCR3-positive naive CD8 T cells (dated by TCRdb to between 2017 and 2020). Sequencing was performed on a NextSeq 550. The Human TCR Profiling Kit (MiLaboratory) was used to prepare UMI-labeled 5' RACE TRB cDNA libraries. TCRdb reanalyzed the reads, keeping one entry per CDR3 protein sequence and omitting DNA. The table for this sample records over 100,000 distinct CDR3 sequences. Around 0.27% of the sample rests with the top ten. Input material: naive CXCR3- CD8+ T cells from blood. What this sample's cell subset or site label stands for: CD45RO-CCR7+CD27+CD95- naive CD8+ T cells lacking CXCR3 (TNR3-). Every receptor here comes from a human donor in good health. Some clones in this sample may be carry-over from other donors' samples.

The CDR3 loop is CSARAMRDHLDEQFF. The chain is built from TRBV20-1 and TRBJ2-1. The CDR3 has 15 amino acids. Germline V gene sequence: CDR1 DFQATT, CDR2 SNEGSKA (reference sequence).

V gene TRBV12-3 or TRBV12-4 combines with J gene TRBJ1-4; TCRdb's D call of TRBD1 is untestable without DNA. This CDR3 spans 15 amino acids. This chain's CDR3 is CASSLGSWGNEKLFF.

The J gene is TRBJ1-1, the V gene TRBV4-3; the TCRdb D gene call, TRBD1, has no DNA to confirm it. The CDR3 covers 14 residues. The germline V gene has CDR1 LGHNA and CDR2 YSLEER. The CDR3 spells CASSQVQGDTEAFF.

This chain joins TRBV29-1 and TRBJ2-7. The CDR3 extends over 15 amino acids. Per the germline V gene, CDR1 is SQVTM and CDR2 is ANQGSEA. CDR3: CSVELASGRAYEQYF.

The chain couples TRBV29-1 to TRBJ1-2. This CDR3 spans 13 amino acids. Per the germline V gene, CDR1 is SQVTM and CDR2 is ANQGSEA. CDR3 in amino acids: CSVELPANYGYTF.

V usage is TRBV7-9 and J usage is TRBJ2-1; without DNA, the TCRdb call of TRBD2 cannot be checked. Germline values: CDR1 SEHNR, CDR2 FQNEAQ (reference sequence). This CDR3 has 15 residues. Here the CDR3 reads CASSPTGGLPNEQFF. Full variable domain (outside the CDR3, taken from reference TRBV7-9 and TRBJ2-1): DTGVSQNPRHKITKRGQNVTFRCDPISEHNRLYWYRQTLGQGPEFLTYFQNEAQLEKSRLLSDRFSAERPKGSFSTLEIQRTEQGDSAMYLCASSPTGGLPNEQFFGPGTRLTVL.

The chain recombines TRBV20-1 with TRBJ2-7; TCRdb's D call of TRBD1 is untestable without DNA. CDR3 length: 15 residues. Germline assignment: CDR1 DFQATT and CDR2 SNEGSKA (reference sequence). CDR3 loop: CSARPTVTERYEQYF.

The CDR3 reads CASSVSGAPEAFF. The chain has TRBV9 and TRBJ1-1; TCRdb selects TRBD1, and the lack of DNA leaves this call unchecked. The CDR3 sequence is 13 residues long. Germline V gives CDR1 SGDLS, CDR2 YYNGEE.

This chain uses TRBV12-3 or TRBV12-4 with TRBJ2-1; TCRdb selects TRBD1, and the lack of DNA leaves this call unchecked. This CDR3 comprises 16 residues. CDR3 loop: CASSTPRGSWNNEQFF.

The genes are TRBV14 and TRBJ2-7. Germline V CDR1 and CDR2: SGHDN, FVKESK. The CDR3 has 13 amino acids. The CDR3 reads CASSQAATYEQYF.

The J gene is TRBJ1-1, the V gene TRBV4-1. There are 14 residues in the CDR3. Per germline, CDR1 MGHRA and CDR2 YSYEKL. CDR3 in amino acids: CASSQEPMNTEAFF.